The clone carrying this T cell receptor beta chain was recorded many times. The target antigen is unknown. This sample is drawn from a study of identical twins. This CDR3 is built from 14 residues. The ends were cut back, 7 bases at V and 4 bases at J, with 14 bases in the middle. TCRdb redid the calling of the 5' RACE reads with MiXCR, one entry per CDR3 protein. The sample has about 280,000 distinct CDR3 sequences; roughly 8.6% are singletons. Whole-study findings and limits: It was cross-sectional statistical analysis, not following the same donors, that the conclusions relied on. A partial confounding effect on zero-insertion analyses could come from invariant MAIT and iNKT cells.

The same sample was also studied in work on yellow fever vaccine responses in identical twins.

This sequence was found in a woman under 30 in good health. The source material was memory (CD45RO+) T cells sorted from blood. This chain joins TRBV12-3 or TRBV12-4 and TRBJ2-4; D is undetermined. The CDR3 region is CASTPGPFKNIQYF. The CDR3 nucleotides read TGTGCCAGCACCCCCGGACCTTTTAAAAACATTCAGTACTTC.